This T cell receptor beta chain was captured in a study of cytomegalovirus exposure and HLA in healthy donors. The V end lost 6 bases, the J end lost 5 bases, and 13 bases lay between the germline ends. The CDR3 is 14 residues long. From germline, CDR1 is MNHNS and CDR2 SASEGT. In this sample, this clone turned up a few times. Data came from immunoSEQ multiplex PCR; TCRdb stores just in-frame clones and leaves some out. This sample carries 220,000 or so clones, 90% to 95% of them seen once, and the ten largest clones take roughly 1%. This TCR was recovered from a woman aged 18-29 years in good health and CMV-seronegative. Sequencing used PBMCs. The chain is built from TRBV6-1 and TRBJ2-2; perhaps TRBD2 as D (5 bases). The CDR3 sequence: CASRETRTTGELFF. The CDR3 bases are TGTGCCAGCAGGGAAACTAGAACTACCGGGGAGCTGTTTTTT.